One sample yielded the 9 T cell receptor beta chains listed below, sequenced in a study of cytomegalovirus exposure and HLA in healthy donors. Primers: 60 Vbeta forward and 13 Jbeta reverse. Clones were read by immunoSEQ multiplex PCR, and TCRdb kept only the in-frame ones, dropping some. This repertoire shows roughly 100,000 clones, around 72% found once; its top ten account for roughly 1.9%. Sequenced input: PBMCs. All receptors come from a man younger than 40 in good health and CMV-seronegative.

V usage is TRBV5-1 and J usage is TRBJ1-1; 8 bases fit TRBD1. Germline CDR1 SGHRS, CDR2 YFSETQ. The CDR3 runs 14 residues. J gave up 4 bases and V 3 bases, and 5 bases lay outside the gene matches. The CDR3 coding sequence is TGCGCCAGCAGCTCGGACAGGGTTGGCACTGAAGCTTTCTTT. Translated: CASSSDRVGTEAFF. Complete variable domain (other parts from reference TRBV5-1 and TRBJ1-1): KAGVTQTPRYLIKTRGQQVTLSCSPISGHRSVSWYQQTPGQGLQFLFEYFSETQRNKGNFPGRFSGRQFSNSRSEMNVSTLELGDSALYLCASSSDRVGTEAFFGQGTRLTVV.

This clone appeared a single time. The chain has TRBV11-3 and TRBJ1-1; D possibly corresponds to TRBD1 (6 bases). Germline CDR1 is SGHNT and CDR2 is YENEEA. CDR3 length: 17 amino acids. Trimming took 1 base from V and 3 from J, leaving 18 bases between them. The CDR3: CASSLGSGAGAYTEAFF. The CDR3 nucleotides are TGTGCCAGCAGCTTAGGGTCCGGTGCAGGGGCTTACACTGAAGCTTTCTTT.

The rearrangement joins TRBV18 to TRBJ1-5; TRBD1 matches at 8 bases. The germline CDR1 and CDR2 sequences are KGHSH and LQKENI. CDR3 size: 14 residues. V trimming: 3 bases; J trimming: 10 bases; junction bases outside the gene matches: 8. The DNA for the CDR3 is TGTGCCAGCTCACCCCGACAGGGGATGGGTCCCCAGCATTTT. It yields the protein CASSPRQGMGPQHF.

The chain recombines TRBV6-5 with TRBJ1-3, with 8 bases identical to TRBD1. The CDR3 is made up of 15 amino acids. Germline CDR1 is MNHEY and CDR2 is SVGAGI. The V and J ends lost 1 base and 5 bases, in that order; junction bases with no gene match: 4. DNA of the CDR3: TGTGCCAGCAGTTACTTACAGGGGGGCCGAAACACCATATATTTT. Translating gives CASSYLQGGRNTIYF.

This rearrangement joins TRBV2 to TRBJ1-5; D not certain. CDR1 is SNHLY and CDR2 is FYNNEI in the germline V gene. Trimming removed 0 bases from V and 7 bases from J, with 10 bases in between. The CDR3 covers 14 residues. The CDR3 loop is CASSEAPGWQPQHF. CDR3 DNA: TGTGCCAGCAGTGAAGCGCCGGGGTGGCAGCCCCAGCATTTT.

The chain is built from TRBV29-1 and TRBJ1-2; D may be TRBD1 (5 bases). Germline lookup yields CDR1 SQVTM and CDR2 ANQGSEA. With 6 bases removed from V and 3 bases from J, the gap between germline ends came to 17 bases. This CDR3 region has 14 residues. CDR3 DNA sequence: TGCAGCGTAGCTCGGACGGGAGGGGACTATGGCTACACCTTC. This codes for CSVARTGGDYGYTF.

The rearrangement joins TRBV30 to TRBJ2-7, with D perhaps TRBD1 (6 bases). Per the germline V gene, CDR1 is GTSNPN and CDR2 is SVGIG (reference sequence). Between the trimmed V and J ends, which lost 1 base and 3 bases, there was a span of 7 bases. This CDR3 spans 12 amino acids. The DNA of the CDR3 is TGTGCCTGGAGTGGACAGGTCTACGAGCAGTACTTC. Residues: CAWSGQVYEQYF.

The CDR3 region is CASSVGSAGTSLWDTQYF. The CDR3 DNA reads as TGTGCCAGCAGCGTAGGCTCCGCCGGGACTAGCTTATGGGATACGCAGTATTTT. The chain is built from TRBV9 and TRBJ2-3; 9 nucleotides agree with TRBD2. The V gene's germline CDR1 is SGDLS and CDR2 YYNGEE. The CDR3 contains 18 residues. V shed 0 bases, J shed 6 bases, and the junction held 14 bases outside the gene matches.

The rearrangement links TRBV28 to TRBJ2-2; D might be TRBD1 (5 bases). V was clipped by 10 bases and J by 8 bases, with 20 bases between them. The germline V gene encodes CDR1 MDHEN and CDR2 SYDVKM. The CDR3 loop spans 14 amino acids. CDR3 sequence (DNA): TGTGCCACAGCATATTTCCAGGGTGCTGGGGAGCTGTTTTTT. Translating it yields CATAYFQGAGELFF. Using reference TRBV28 and TRBJ2-2 for the parts outside the CDR3, the full variable domain is DVKVTQSSRYLVKRTGEKVFLECVQDMDHENMFWYRQDPGLGLRLIYFSYDVKMKEKGDIPEGYSVSREKKERFSLILESASTNQTSMYLCATAYFQGAGELFFGEGSRLTVL.